Below, 19 T cell receptor beta chains from the same sample are listed, as sequenced in a study of blood T cell repertoires in COVID-19. Libraries were prepared by immunoSEQ multiplex PCR; TCRdb keeps only in-frame clonotypes and omits some of them. The repertoire holds roughly 300,000 clones, with around 92% as singletons. Sample: peripheral blood. The receptors were gathered from a young man who had recovered from COVID-19.

This clone was recorded only once. The chain joins TRBV7-3 to TRBJ2-2, with 8 bases lining up with TRBD1. V was pared by 4 bases and J by 6 bases, with 1 base of the junction left unmatched. This CDR3 spans 13 amino acids. Germline V lookup: CDR1 SGHTA, CDR2 FQGTGA. CDR3 loop: CASSSDRAGELFF. CDR3 coding DNA: TGTGCCAGCAGCTCGGACAGGGCCGGGGAGCTGTTTTTT.

The V gene is TRBV6-5, the J gene TRBJ2-7, with D hard to call. CDR1 is MNHEY and CDR2 is SVGAGI in the germline V gene. The length of the CDR3 is 13 residues. V dropped 7 bases and J dropped 6 bases, with 16 bases sitting between them. As DNA, the CDR3 is TGTGCCAGCATTCAGCGAGGAGAGCGCGAGCAGTACTTC. It is translated as CASIQRGEREQYF.

Here the CDR3 DNA reads TGTGCCAGCAGCACTCAGGACAGGGAGGTTTTGGGAGAGACCCAGTACTTC. Translating it yields CASSTQDREVLGETQYF. The rearrangement joins TRBV11-2 to TRBJ2-5; TRBD1 agrees at 8 bases. This CDR3 comprises 17 residues. In germline, CDR1 is SGHAT, CDR2 FQNNGV. V shed 5 bases, J shed 4 bases, and the junction held 15 bases outside the gene matches.

The chain carries TRBV5-4 and TRBJ1-1; D possibly corresponds to TRBD1 (5 bases). The CDR3 is 15 amino acids. With 2 bases removed from V and 3 bases from J, the gap between germline ends came to 14 bases. From germline, CDR1 is SGHNT and CDR2 YYREEE (reference sequence). The CDR3 bases are TGTGCCAGCAGCTTCCGGGGGGGATCGGACACTGAAGCTTTCTTT. Amino acids: CASSFRGGSDTEAFF. The variable domain in full, with the rest retrieved from reference TRBV5-4 and TRBJ1-1, is ETGVTQSPTHLIKTRGQQVTLRCSSQSGHNTVSWYQQALGQGPQFIFQYYREEENGRGNFPPRFSGLQFPNYSSELNVNALELDDSALYLCASSFRGGSDTEAFFGQGTRLTVV.

The chain uses TRBV19 and TRBJ2-2, with a tentative D call TRBD2 (5 bases). This CDR3 spans 10 amino acids. Germline V gene lookup returns CDR1 LNHDA and CDR2 SQIVND (reference sequence). Here the CDR3 DNA reads TGTGCTACTAGTCACGGGGAGCTGTTTTTT. Its translation: CATSHGELFF.

V and J are TRBV5-1 and TRBJ1-1; 7 positions agree with TRBD1. CDR3 size: 14 residues. V shed 0 bases, J shed 4 bases, and the junction held 3 bases outside the gene matches. Germline V CDR1 and CDR2: SGHRS, YFSETQ. The DNA of the CDR3 is TGCGCCAGCAGCTTGGGTGACAGGGTCACTGAAGCTTTCTTT. Translated: CASSLGDRVTEAFF.

The V call is TRBV7-2, the J call TRBJ1-1; unclear D gene. The V and J ends lost 4 bases and 1 base respectively, with 16 bases between them. The CDR3 extends over 16 amino acids. The germline V gene encodes CDR1 SGHTA and CDR2 FQGNSA. In DNA, the CDR3 is TGTGCCAGCAGCTCGCCGGGAGAGCTCCCGAACACTGAAGCTTTCTTT. It yields the protein CASSSPGELPNTEAFF.

The chain has TRBV4-1 and TRBJ1-5; a weak D match, TRBD1 (6 bases). The V end was cut by 4 bases, the J end by 5 bases, with 15 bases between. This CDR3 spans 15 amino acids. Germline loops: CDR1 MGHRA, CDR2 YSYEKL. The CDR3 sequence is CASSRISDRYQPQHF. CDR3 coding DNA: TGCGCCAGCAGCCGGATATCGGACAGATATCAGCCCCAGCATTTT.

The genes are TRBV5-8 and TRBJ2-3; D might be TRBD2 (6 bases). There are 17 residues in the CDR3. Looked up from germline, CDR1 is SGHTS and CDR2 is YDEGEE. Trimming left V 4 bases short and J 5 bases short, with 23 bases between. The CDR3 nucleotides read TGTGCCAGCAGCCTGGAGGGTGTAGGCGGGCCCGGAGATACGCAGTATTTT. It is translated as CASSLEGVGGPGDTQYF.

The chain joins TRBV9 to TRBJ2-2; 9 bases line up with TRBD2. Germline CDR1 is SGDLS and CDR2 is YYNGEE. Trimming at V came to 0 bases and at J to 1 base, leaving 7 bases not matched to a gene. The CDR3 length is 18 residues. The CDR3 DNA follows: TGTGCCAGCAGCGTAGGATTTCCTAGCGGGGTGAACACCGGGGAGCTGTTTTTT. Protein sequence: CASSVGFPSGVNTGELFF.

The chain recombines TRBV30 with TRBJ2-3; 7 positions match TRBD2. Germline CDR1 is GTSNPN and CDR2 is SVGIG (reference sequence). V lost 2 bases, J lost 2 bases, and 4 bases stayed unmatched. This CDR3 region has 14 residues. DNA of the CDR3: TGTGCCTGGAGTCAGCTAGCGGACACAGATACGCAGTATTTT. This gives the protein CAWSQLADTDTQYF.

CDR3 in amino acids: CAISESAGEAEAFF. The CDR3 DNA reads TGTGCCATCAGTGAGTCAGCGGGGGAGGCTGAAGCTTTCTTT. The chain links TRBV10-3 to TRBJ1-1; tentative D call: TRBD1 (5 bases). The V end lost 0 bases, the J end lost 6 bases, and 11 bases lay between the germline ends. The CDR3 runs 14 residues. Germline V gene data show CDR1 as ENHRY and CDR2 as SYGVKD.

J is TRBJ1-5 and V is TRBV27, with 7 bases that match TRBD1. Germline trimming cut 3 bases from V and 3 bases from J; bases unmatched to any gene: 5. Germline values: CDR1 MNHEY, CDR2 SMNVEV (reference sequence). There are 15 residues in the CDR3. This chain's CDR3 is CASSLGQFANQPQHF. In DNA form, the CDR3 reads TGTGCCAGCAGTTTGGGACAGTTTGCCAATCAGCCCCAGCATTTT.

CDR3 coding DNA: TGTGCCAGTAGTGACATGACAGGGGGTGAGCAGTTCTTC. Amino acids: CASSDMTGGEQFF. The V and J genes are TRBV19 and TRBJ2-1; 9 positions agree with TRBD1. The CDR3 is 13 amino acids. CDR1 and CDR2 from the germline V gene are LNHDA and SQIVND (reference sequence). The ends lost 5 bases at V and 9 bases at J; junction bases unmatched: 5.

This clone appeared a single time. V and J are TRBV7-9 and TRBJ2-5, with D perhaps matching TRBD2 (5 bases). Germline V gene data show CDR1 as SEHNR and CDR2 as FQNEAQ (reference sequence). Trimming shortened V by 4 bases and J by 2 bases, and 8 bases separated the two germline ends. This CDR3 has 13 amino acids. The CDR3 nucleotides read TGTGCCAGCAGCTCGGGATTGCAAGAGACCCAGTACTTC. This encodes CASSSGLQETQYF.

The chain carries TRBV12-3 or TRBV12-4 and TRBJ1-1; D unresolved. V was shortened by 5 bases and J by 3 bases, with 10 bases between the two germline ends. The CDR3 totals 13 residues. The CDR3: CASSASVDTEAFF. The DNA for the CDR3 is TGTGCCAGCAGTGCCTCGGTAGACACTGAAGCTTTCTTT.

This chain links TRBV3-1 (or the pseudogene TRBV3-2) with TRBJ1-1; D gene ambiguous. This CDR3 is 12 amino acids long. The V end was cut by 1 base, the J end by 8 bases, with 8 bases between. Germline V lookup: CDR1 LGHDT, CDR2 YNNKEL (reference sequence). CDR3 nucleotide sequence: TGTGCCAGCAGCCAAGCGGCGGGGGAAGCTTTCTTT. Translated, it gives CASSQAAGEAFF.

The chain uses TRBV19 and TRBJ2-1, with D possibly being TRBD2 (5 bases). From germline, CDR1 is LNHDA and CDR2 SQIVND (reference sequence). CDR3 length: 16 residues. V was clipped by 6 bases and J by 5 bases, with 20 bases between them. CDR3 nucleotide sequence: TGTGCCAGTAGAAGCGGACTGACCGACGTACACAATGAGCAGTTCTTC. It translates to CASRSGLTDVHNEQFF.

The CDR3 spells CASSDSSYEQYF. CDR3 coding DNA: TGTGCCAGCAGTGACAGCTCCTACGAGCAGTACTTC. The chain links TRBV7-9 to TRBJ2-7, with D possibly TRBD1 on 5 matching bases. The CDR3 is 12 amino acids. The germline V gene has CDR1 SEHNR and CDR2 FQNEAQ (reference sequence). V was shortened by 6 bases and J by 0 bases, with 6 bases between the two germline ends.